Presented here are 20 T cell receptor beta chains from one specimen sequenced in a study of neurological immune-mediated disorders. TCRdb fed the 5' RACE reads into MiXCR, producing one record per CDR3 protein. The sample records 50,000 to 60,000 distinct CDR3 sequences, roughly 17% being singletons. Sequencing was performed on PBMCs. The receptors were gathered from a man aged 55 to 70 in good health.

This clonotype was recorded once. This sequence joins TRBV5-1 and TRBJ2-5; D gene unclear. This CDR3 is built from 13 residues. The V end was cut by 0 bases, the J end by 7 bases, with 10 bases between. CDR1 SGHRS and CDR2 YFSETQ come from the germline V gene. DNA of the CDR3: TGCGCCAGCAGCTTGGCGATAGACGGGACCCAGTACTTC. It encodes CASSLAIDGTQYF.

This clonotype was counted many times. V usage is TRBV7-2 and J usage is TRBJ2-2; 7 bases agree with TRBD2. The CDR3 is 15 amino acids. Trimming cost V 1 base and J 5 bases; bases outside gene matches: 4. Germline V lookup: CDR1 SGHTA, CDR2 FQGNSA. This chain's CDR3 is CASSLGGGPTGELFF. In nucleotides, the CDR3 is TGTGCCAGCAGCTTAGGGGGAGGGCCAACCGGGGAGCTGTTTTTT.

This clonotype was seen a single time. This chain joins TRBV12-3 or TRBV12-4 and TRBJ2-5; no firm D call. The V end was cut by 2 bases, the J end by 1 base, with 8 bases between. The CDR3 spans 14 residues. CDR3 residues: CASSLFSGQETQYF. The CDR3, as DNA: TGTGCCAGCAGTTTATTCTCCGGCCAAGAGACCCAGTACTTC.

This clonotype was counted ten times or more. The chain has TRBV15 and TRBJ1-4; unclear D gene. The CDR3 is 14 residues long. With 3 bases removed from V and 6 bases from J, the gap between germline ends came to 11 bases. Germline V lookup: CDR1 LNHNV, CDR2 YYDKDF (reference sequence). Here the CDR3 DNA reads TGTGCCACCAGCAGGGACGTTTCGGATGAAAAACTGTTTTTT. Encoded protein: CATSRDVSDEKLFF.

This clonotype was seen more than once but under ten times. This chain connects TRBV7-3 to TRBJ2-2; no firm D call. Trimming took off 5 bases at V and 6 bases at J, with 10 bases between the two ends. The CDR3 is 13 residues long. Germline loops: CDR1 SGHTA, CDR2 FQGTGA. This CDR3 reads CASSPVGAGELFF. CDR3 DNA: TGTGCCAGCAGCCCCGTCGGTGCCGGGGAGCTGTTTTTT.

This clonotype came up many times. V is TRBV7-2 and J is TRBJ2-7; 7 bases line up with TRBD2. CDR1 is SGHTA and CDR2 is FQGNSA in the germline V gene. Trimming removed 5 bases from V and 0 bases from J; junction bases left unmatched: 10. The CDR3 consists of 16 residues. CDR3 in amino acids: CASSLTSLTSSYEQYF. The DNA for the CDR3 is TGTGCCAGCAGCCTGACTAGCCTTACGAGCTCCTACGAGCAGTACTTC.

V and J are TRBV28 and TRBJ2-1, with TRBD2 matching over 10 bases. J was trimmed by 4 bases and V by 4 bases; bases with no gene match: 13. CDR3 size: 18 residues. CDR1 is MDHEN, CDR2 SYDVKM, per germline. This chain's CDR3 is CASSSRLAGVSLYNEQFF. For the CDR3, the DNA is TGTGCCAGCAGTTCCCGGCTAGCGGGAGTCTCTCTGTACAATGAGCAGTTCTTC.

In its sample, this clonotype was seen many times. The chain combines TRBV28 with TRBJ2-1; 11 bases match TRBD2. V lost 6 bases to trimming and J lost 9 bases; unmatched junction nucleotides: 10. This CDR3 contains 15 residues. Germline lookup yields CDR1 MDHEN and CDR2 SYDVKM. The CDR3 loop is CASSSTSGKTGEQFF. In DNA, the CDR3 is TGTGCCAGCAGCTCGACTAGCGGGAAGACGGGTGAGCAGTTCTTC. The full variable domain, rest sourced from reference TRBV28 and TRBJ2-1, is DVKVTQSSRYLVKRTGEKVFLECVQDMDHENMFWYRQDPGLGLRLIYFSYDVKMKEKGDIPEGYSVSREKKERFSLILESASTNQTSMYLCASSSTSGKTGEQFFGPGTRLTVL.

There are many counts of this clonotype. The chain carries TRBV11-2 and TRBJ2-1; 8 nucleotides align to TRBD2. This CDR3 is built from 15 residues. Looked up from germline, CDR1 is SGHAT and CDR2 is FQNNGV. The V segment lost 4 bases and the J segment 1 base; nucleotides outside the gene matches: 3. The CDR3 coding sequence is TGTGCCAGCAGCTGGACTAGCAGTTCCTACAATGAGCAGTTCTTC. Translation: CASSWTSSSYNEQFF.

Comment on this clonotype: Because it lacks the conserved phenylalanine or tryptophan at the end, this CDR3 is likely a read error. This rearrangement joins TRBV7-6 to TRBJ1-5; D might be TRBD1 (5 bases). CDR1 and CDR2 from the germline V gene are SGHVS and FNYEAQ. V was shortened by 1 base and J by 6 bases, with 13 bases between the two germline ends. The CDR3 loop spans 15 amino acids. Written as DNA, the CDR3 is TGTGCCAGCAGCTTAGGGACATGGGGGATTCAGCCCCAGCATTCT. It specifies CASSLGTWGIQPQHS.

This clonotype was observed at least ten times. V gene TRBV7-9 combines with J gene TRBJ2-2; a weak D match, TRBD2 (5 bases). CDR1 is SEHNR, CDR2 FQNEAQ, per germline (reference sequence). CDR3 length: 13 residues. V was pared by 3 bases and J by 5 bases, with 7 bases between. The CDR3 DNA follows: TGTGCCAGCAGCTTTTCGGGGACCGGGGAGCTGTTTTTT. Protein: CASSFSGTGELFF.

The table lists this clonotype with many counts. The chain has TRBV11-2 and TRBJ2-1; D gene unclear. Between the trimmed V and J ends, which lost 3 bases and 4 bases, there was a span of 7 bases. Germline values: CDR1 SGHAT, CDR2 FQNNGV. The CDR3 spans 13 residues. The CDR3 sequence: CASSLSRYNEQFF. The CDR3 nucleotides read TGTGCCAGCAGCTTGTCGAGATACAATGAGCAGTTCTTC.

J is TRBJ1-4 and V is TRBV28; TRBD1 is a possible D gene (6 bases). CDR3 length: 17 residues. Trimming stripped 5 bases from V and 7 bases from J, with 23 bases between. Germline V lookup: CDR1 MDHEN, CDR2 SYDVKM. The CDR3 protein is CASSQSYAGGRGEKLFF. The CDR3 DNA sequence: TGTGCCAGCAGTCAATCCTATGCGGGGGGGCGCGGTGAAAAACTGTTTTTT.

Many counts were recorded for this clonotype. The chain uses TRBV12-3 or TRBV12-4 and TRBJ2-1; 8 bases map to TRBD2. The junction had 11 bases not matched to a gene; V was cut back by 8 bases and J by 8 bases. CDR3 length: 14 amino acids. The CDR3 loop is CASALWSGSDEQFF. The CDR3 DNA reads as TGTGCCAGCGCCCTTTGGAGCGGGAGCGATGAGCAGTTCTTC.

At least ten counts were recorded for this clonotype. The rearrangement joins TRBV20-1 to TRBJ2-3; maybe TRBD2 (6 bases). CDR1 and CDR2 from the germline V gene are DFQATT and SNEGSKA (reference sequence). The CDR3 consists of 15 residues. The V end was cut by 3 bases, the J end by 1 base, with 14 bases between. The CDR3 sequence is CSASGGSGGTDTQYF. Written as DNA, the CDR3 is TGCAGTGCTAGTGGAGGGTCTGGGGGCACAGATACGCAGTATTTT.

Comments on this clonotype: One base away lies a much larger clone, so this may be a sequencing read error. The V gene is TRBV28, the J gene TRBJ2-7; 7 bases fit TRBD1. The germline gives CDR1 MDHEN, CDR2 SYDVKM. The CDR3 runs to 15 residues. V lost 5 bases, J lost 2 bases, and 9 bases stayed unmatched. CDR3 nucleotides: TGTGCCAGCAGTCTCCCGACAGGGAACCCCTACGAGCAGTACTTC. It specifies CASSLPTGNPYEQYF.

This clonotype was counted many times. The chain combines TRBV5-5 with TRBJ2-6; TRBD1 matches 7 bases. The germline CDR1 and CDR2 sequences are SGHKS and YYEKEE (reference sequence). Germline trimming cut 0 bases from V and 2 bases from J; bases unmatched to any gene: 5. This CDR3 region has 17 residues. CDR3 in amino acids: CASSLGSTGAGANVLTF. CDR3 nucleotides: TGTGCCAGCAGCTTGGGGTCTACAGGGGCTGGGGCCAACGTCCTGACTTTC.

CDR3 nucleotides: TGCAGTGCTAGAGATCTGTGTCTAGCGGGAGGGCGGCAGAGGAATGAGCAGTTCTTC. Translation gives CSARDLCLAGGRQRNEQFF. V gene TRBV20-1 combines with J gene TRBJ2-1; 12 bases fit TRBD2. Germline V gene sequence: CDR1 DFQATT, CDR2 SNEGSKA (reference sequence). V lost 0 bases and J lost 7; bases outside the gene matches: 16. This CDR3 contains 19 residues.

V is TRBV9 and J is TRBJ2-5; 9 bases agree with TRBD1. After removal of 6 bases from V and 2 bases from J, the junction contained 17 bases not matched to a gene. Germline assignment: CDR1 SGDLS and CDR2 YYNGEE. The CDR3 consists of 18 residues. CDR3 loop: CASIPSPGTGQRQETQYF. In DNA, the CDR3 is TGTGCCAGCATCCCATCCCCAGGGACAGGGCAGAGGCAAGAGACCCAGTACTTC.

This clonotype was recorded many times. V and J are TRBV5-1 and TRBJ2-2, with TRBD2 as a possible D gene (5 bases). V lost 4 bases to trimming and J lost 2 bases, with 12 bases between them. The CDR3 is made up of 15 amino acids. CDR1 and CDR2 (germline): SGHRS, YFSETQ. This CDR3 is CASSPEGYNTGELFF. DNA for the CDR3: TGCGCCAGCAGCCCAGAGGGATACAACACCGGGGAGCTGTTTTTT.